This T cell receptor (beta chain) stems from a study of T cell responses to AZD1222 COVID-19 vaccine. About the research overall: Some second doses came at about 4 weeks and others at about 12 weeks; these were pooled.

Measured with immunoSEQ multiplex PCR; TCRdb has only the in-frame clones, and not every one. Of about 150,000 clones listed, 90% are singletons. Study conclusions and caveats: At baseline, seropositivity was found in only 5 to 7 AZD1222 recipients. Without day 14 samples, only post-peak T cell repertoires were studied.

The V gene's germline CDR1 is MDHEN and CDR2 SYDVKM. V shed 6 bases, J shed 3 bases, and the junction held 19 bases outside the gene matches. The CDR3 sequence is 19 residues long. For this clone: Its target is not known.

Material: peripheral blood, obtained on day 0 of AZD1222 vaccination. This TCR was sampled from an adult in good health. The gene calls are TRBV28 and TRBJ2-7; 11 bases align to TRBD2. CDR3 sequence reads: CASSSLTGTSGKTYYEQYF. For the CDR3, the DNA is TGTGCCAGCAGCTCGCTCACCGGGACTAGCGGTAAAACTTACTACGAGCAGTACTTC.